This is a list of T cell receptor beta chains from one sample in a study of radiation and T cells in renal cell carcinoma. Assay: immunoSEQ multiplex PCR; the TCRdb copy retains only in-frame clones and omits some. The sample carries roughly 150,000 clones, about nine tenths recorded once. The sample in question was blood, obtained from a patient whose treatment included radiotherapy and nephrectomy. The receptor source for this set is a woman between 45 and 65 years old with renal cell carcinoma. The CDR3 runs from the conserved cysteine through the conserved F or W. The D gene is left open where the match is weak.

V gene,J gene,CDR3 length,D gene,CDR3 protein
TRBV7-9,TRBJ1-4,14,NA,CASSLAGDGEKLFF
TRBV21-1,TRBJ1-1,13,NA,CASSGQMNTEAFF
TRBV6-1,TRBJ2-7,16,NA,CASSEHRTAPSYEQYF
TRBV9,TRBJ2-1,14,TRBD2,CASSLAGGYNEQFF
TRBV10-3,TRBJ1-6,14,TRBD1,CAISRDSYNSPLHF
TRBV7-2,TRBJ2-7,15,NA,CASSLVPVGSSEQYF
TRBV4-1,TRBJ2-1,15,TRBD2,CASSQVTAGHNEQFF
TRBV4-2,TRBJ2-2,17,TRBD2,CASSQDFSGGVIGELFF
TRBV7-2,TRBJ1-5,15,NA,CASSLTRDSNQPQHF
TRBV5-8,TRBJ2-3,14,NA,CASSTEGTGDTQYF
TRBV30,TRBJ1-2,13,NA,CAWSVAGNLGYTF
TRBV7-6,TRBJ1-1,14,NA,CASSLFRERYEAFF
TRBV5-8,TRBJ2-1,14,TRBD2,CASSYRGDGNEQFF
TRBV7-2,TRBJ1-2,15,TRBD1,CASSLGTGTRYGYTF
TRBV18,TRBJ2-1,14,NA,CASSPSGDYNEQFF
TRBV2,TRBJ1-6,14,TRBD1,CASTGTGPNSPLHF
TRBV7-2,TRBJ2-5,14,NA,CASSLTWGQETQYF
TRBV5-1,TRBJ2-7,16,NA,CASSDEPGRITYEQYF
TRBV19,TRBJ1-5,15,TRBD1,CASSITSGGQKPQHF
TRBV9,TRBJ2-1,14,NA,CASSVGDTYNEQFF
TRBV30,TRBJ1-1,14,NA,CAWSRFLMNTEAFF
TRBV2,TRBJ1-3,17,NA,CASRISRGQMAGNTIYF
TRBV29-1,TRBJ1-2,12,TRBD1,CSLGGTNDGYTF